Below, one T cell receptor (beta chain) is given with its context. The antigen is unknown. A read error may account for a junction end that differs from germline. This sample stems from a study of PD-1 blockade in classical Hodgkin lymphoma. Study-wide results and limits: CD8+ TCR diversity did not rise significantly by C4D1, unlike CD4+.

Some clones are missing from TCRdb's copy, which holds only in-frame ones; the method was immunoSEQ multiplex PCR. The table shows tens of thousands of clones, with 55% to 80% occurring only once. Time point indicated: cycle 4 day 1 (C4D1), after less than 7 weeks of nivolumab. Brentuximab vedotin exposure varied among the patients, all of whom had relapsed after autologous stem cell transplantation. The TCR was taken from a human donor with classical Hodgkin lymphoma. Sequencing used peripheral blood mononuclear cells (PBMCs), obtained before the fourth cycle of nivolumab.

The CDR3 nucleotides are TGTGCCAGCAGCTTAGGGGGGCTTGTCTTC. Translating it yields CASSLGGLVF. The chain is built from TRBV7-9 and TRBJ1-2; weak D call: TRBD1 (6 bases). The CDR3 runs to 10 residues. Germline values: CDR1 SEHNR, CDR2 FQNEAQ (reference sequence).